This entry lists 15 T cell receptor beta chains sequenced from one sample in a study of beta chain features in type 1 diabetes (dated by TCRdb to 2017 to 2018). Receptors were amplified or captured by the immunoSEQ multiplex PCR assay. All of the isolated RNA was reverse transcribed with the High Capacity cDNA Reverse Transcription Kit, so expressed TCRB transcripts were sequenced. In its TCRdb copy, this immuneACCESS table keeps in-frame sequences only and misses some clones. Where compared with another copy, unresolved V genes explain less than half of these, and the others have no known cause. Here the sample has about 340,000 clones; approximately 8.2% occur a single time. Less than 0.5% of the sample goes to the ten largest clones. Sequencing was done on a sample of central memory CD4+ T cells from blood. Receptors were obtained from a woman under 30 in good health.

This clone has ten or more counts. Other DNA variants within this sample encode the same CDR3. The chain links TRBV7-9 to TRBJ2-3; 8 bases are a match to TRBD2. The CDR3 runs 16 residues. CDR1 SEHNR and CDR2 FQNEAQ come from the germline V gene (reference sequence). With 1 base clipped from V and 3 bases from J, the junction kept 6 bases outside the gene matches. This chain's CDR3 is CASSLDLAGRTDTQYF. CDR3 in DNA: TGTGCCAGCAGCTTAGACTTAGCGGGACGGACAGATACGCAGTATTTT.

The CDR3 spells CASSPQGLLTAKNIQYF. As DNA, the CDR3 is TGTGCCAGCAGCCCCCAGGGACTTCTTACAGCCAAAAACATTCAGTACTTC. The chain is built from TRBV11-2 and TRBJ2-4, with D maybe TRBD2 (6 bases). The CDR3 contains 17 residues. Germline CDR1 SGHAT, CDR2 FQNNGV. The V gene lost 5 bases and the J gene lost 0 bases, with 17 bases spanning the gap.

This clone was picked up many times. This chain connects TRBV18 to TRBJ2-1; 7 bases are shared with TRBD1. This CDR3 is 14 amino acids long. CDR1 and CDR2 (germline): KGHSH, LQKENI. With V trimmed by 6 bases and J by 8 bases, 10 bases remained unmatched. The CDR3 DNA follows: TGTGCCAGCTCGGCGGACAGGCAAATGGATGAGCAGTTCTTC. Amino acids: CASSADRQMDEQFF.

V usage is TRBV7-2 and J usage is TRBJ1-2; D call uncertain. The CDR3 consists of 15 residues. Trimming pared 1 base from V and 2 bases from J, leaving 11 bases between. Germline V gene sequence: CDR1 SGHTA, CDR2 FQGNSA. This CDR3 is CASSLDPRVNYGYTF. The CDR3 DNA is TGTGCCAGCAGCTTAGACCCCCGGGTCAACTATGGCTACACCTTC.

This clone was observed a handful of times. The rearrangement links TRBV21-1 to TRBJ1-1. TRBV21-1 is annotated as a pseudogene. The CDR3 length is 15 residues. The chain's CDR3 is CASSKALGNRTEAFF. The DNA of the CDR3 is TGTGCCAGCAGCAAAGCCCTAGGGAATCGGACTGAAGCTTTCTTT.

The chain has TRBV19 and TRBJ2-1; possible D gene TRBD1, 7 bases. The CDR3 is made up of 15 amino acids. CDR1 and CDR2 (germline): LNHDA, SQIVND (reference sequence). V was pared by 3 bases and J by 7 bases, with 16 bases between. The CDR3 loop reads CASSIRGGGWNEQFF. DNA for the CDR3: TGTGCCAGTAGTATCCGCGGAGGGGGCTGGAATGAGCAGTTCTTC.

The V call is TRBV10-3, the J call TRBJ2-7, with D tentatively TRBD2 (5 bases). This CDR3 comprises 13 residues. CDR1 ENHRY and CDR2 SYGVKD come from the germline V gene. V lost 8 bases and J 4 bases, leaving 15 bases between the germline ends. For the CDR3, the DNA is TGTGCCATCTCGGCCGAACGAGGGTACGAGCAGTACTTC. This translates into CAISAERGYEQYF.

The table lists this clone with a few counts. This chain links TRBV4-3 with TRBJ1-4; D may be TRBD1 (5 bases). V shed 0 bases and J shed 7 bases, with 15 bases lying between them. CDR1 and CDR2 from the germline V gene are LGHNA and YSLEER. This CDR3 spans 16 amino acids. The CDR3 loop reads CASSQEMGGLGEKLFF. In nucleotides, the CDR3 is TGCGCCAGCAGCCAAGAAATGGGGGGATTGGGTGAAAAACTGTTTTTT.

Of note for this clone: This sample also contains other DNA sequences that code for the same CDR3. The chain couples TRBV5-1 to TRBJ2-7; unclear D gene. Germline CDR1 is SGHRS and CDR2 is YFSETQ. V was trimmed by 0 bases and J by 3 bases, leaving 7 bases between them. The CDR3 is made up of 13 amino acids. CDR3 amino acids: CASSLVADYEQYF. CDR3 sequence (DNA): TGCGCCAGCAGCTTGGTGGCAGACTACGAGCAGTACTTC.

This clone was counted between two and nine times. The chain recombines TRBV4-1 with TRBJ2-1; D gene unclear. V was pared by 0 bases and J by 10 bases, with 10 bases between. Per the germline V gene, CDR1 is MGHRA and CDR2 is YSYEKL. The CDR3 covers 13 residues. The CDR3 here is CASSQDSYQEQFF. The DNA for the CDR3 is TGCGCCAGCAGCCAAGACAGTTATCAGGAGCAGTTCTTC.

The chain uses TRBV7-8 and TRBJ1-1, with 9 bases matching TRBD1. This CDR3 has 14 amino acids. The junction had 6 bases not matched to a gene; V was cut back by 6 bases and J by 4 bases. Looked up from germline, CDR1 is SGHVS and CDR2 is FQNEAQ. CDR3 protein: CASRKQGAPTEAFF. The CDR3 DNA reads as TGTGCCAGCAGGAAACAGGGGGCGCCCACTGAAGCTTTCTTT.

This rearrangement joins TRBV10-3 to TRBJ1-1; 8 nucleotides match TRBD1. The CDR3 covers 14 residues. Germline V gene lookup returns CDR1 ENHRY and CDR2 SYGVKD. After removal of 5 bases from V and 7 bases from J, the junction contained 9 bases not matched to a gene. This CDR3 reads CAISPTGVGGEAFF. The CDR3 DNA is TGTGCCATCAGTCCGACAGGGGTGGGAGGTGAAGCTTTCTTT.

This clone was detected many times. This chain joins TRBV7-2 and TRBJ2-7; 9 bases map to TRBD2. The germline CDR1 and CDR2 sequences are SGHTA and FQGNSA. This CDR3 has 15 amino acids. V gave up 5 bases and J gave up 6 bases; unmatched junction bases: 11. CDR3 loop: CASSQRGGRVSEQYF. The CDR3 DNA is TGTGCCAGCAGCCAGAGGGGCGGGAGGGTTTCCGAGCAGTACTTC.

This clone was seen a handful of times. The chain uses TRBV11-2 and TRBJ2-4, with a tentative D call TRBD2 (5 bases). The CDR3 is made up of 17 amino acids. V was clipped by 0 bases and J by 2 bases, with 14 bases between them. The germline V gene has CDR1 SGHAT and CDR2 FQNNGV. The CDR3 sequence is CASSLDASTRTKNIQYF. CDR3 nucleotide sequence: TGTGCCAGCAGCTTAGACGCGTCTACTAGGACCAAAAACATTCAGTACTTC.

This sequence joins TRBV7-8 and TRBJ2-3; the D is unclear. Between the trimmed V and J ends, which lost 5 bases and 4 bases, there was a span of 10 bases. The V gene's germline CDR1 is SGHVS and CDR2 FQNEAQ. The length of the CDR3 is 13 residues. As DNA, the CDR3 is TGTGCCAGCAGCCACCGTAGTTCAGATACGCAGTATTTT. Its protein is CASSHRSSDTQYF.